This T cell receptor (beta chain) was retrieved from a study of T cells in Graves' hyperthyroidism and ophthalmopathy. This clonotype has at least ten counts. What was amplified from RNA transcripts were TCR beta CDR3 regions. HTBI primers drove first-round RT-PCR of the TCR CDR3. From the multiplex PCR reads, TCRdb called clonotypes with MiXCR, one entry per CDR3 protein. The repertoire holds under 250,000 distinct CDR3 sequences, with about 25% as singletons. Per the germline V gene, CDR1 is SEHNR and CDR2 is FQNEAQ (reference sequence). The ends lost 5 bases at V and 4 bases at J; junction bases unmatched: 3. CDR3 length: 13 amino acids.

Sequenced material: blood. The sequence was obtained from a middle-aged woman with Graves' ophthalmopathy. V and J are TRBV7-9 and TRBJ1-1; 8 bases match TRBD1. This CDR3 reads CASSPGGFTEAFF. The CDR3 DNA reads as TGTGCCAGCAGCCCAGGGGGCTTCACTGAAGCTTTCTTT.